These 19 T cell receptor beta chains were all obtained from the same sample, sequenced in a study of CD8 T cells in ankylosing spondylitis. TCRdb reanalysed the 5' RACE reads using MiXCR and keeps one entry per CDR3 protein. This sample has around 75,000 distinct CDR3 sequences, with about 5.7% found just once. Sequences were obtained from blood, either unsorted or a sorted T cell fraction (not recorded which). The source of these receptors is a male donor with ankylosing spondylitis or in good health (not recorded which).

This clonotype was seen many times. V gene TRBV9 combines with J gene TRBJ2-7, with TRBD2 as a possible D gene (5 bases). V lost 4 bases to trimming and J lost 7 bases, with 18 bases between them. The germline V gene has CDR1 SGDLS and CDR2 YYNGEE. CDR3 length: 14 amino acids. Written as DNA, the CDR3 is TGTGCCAGCAGCTTCATCCGGACGGGGTTTGAGCAGTACTTC. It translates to CASSFIRTGFEQYF.

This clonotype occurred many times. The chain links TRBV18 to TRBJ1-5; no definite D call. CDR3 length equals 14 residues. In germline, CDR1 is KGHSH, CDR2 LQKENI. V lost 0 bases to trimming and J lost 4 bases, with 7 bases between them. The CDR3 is CASSPPQSNQPQHF. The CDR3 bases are TGTGCCAGCTCACCACCCCAGAGTAATCAGCCCCAGCATTTT.

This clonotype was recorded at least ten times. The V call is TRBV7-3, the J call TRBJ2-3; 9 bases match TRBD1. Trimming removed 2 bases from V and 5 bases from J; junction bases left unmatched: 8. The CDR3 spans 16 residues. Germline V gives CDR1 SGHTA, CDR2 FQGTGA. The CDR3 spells CASSLLGQGGRDTQYF. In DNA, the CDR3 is TGTGCCAGCAGCTTACTGGGACAGGGTGGGAGAGATACGCAGTATTTT.

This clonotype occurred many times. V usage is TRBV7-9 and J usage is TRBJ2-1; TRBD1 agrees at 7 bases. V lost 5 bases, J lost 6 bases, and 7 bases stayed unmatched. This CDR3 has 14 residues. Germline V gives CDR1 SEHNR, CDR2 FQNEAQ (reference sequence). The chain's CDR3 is CASSRSDRSNEQFF. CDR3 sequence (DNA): TGTGCCAGCAGCCGGTCGGACAGGAGCAATGAGCAGTTCTTC.

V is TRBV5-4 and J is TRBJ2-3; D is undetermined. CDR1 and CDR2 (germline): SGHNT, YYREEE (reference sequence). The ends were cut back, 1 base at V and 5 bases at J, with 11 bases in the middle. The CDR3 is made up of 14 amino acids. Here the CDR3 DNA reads TGTGCCAGCAGCTTGAGTCGGTTAGGAGATACGCAGTATTTT. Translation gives CASSLSRLGDTQYF.

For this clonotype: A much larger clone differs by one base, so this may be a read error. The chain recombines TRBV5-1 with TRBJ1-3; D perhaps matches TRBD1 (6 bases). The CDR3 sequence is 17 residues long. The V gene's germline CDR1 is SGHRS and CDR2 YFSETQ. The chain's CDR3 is CAGSLNRDEASGNTIYF. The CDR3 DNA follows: TGCGCCGGCAGCTTAAACAGGGACGAAGCCTCTGGAAACACCATATATTTT.

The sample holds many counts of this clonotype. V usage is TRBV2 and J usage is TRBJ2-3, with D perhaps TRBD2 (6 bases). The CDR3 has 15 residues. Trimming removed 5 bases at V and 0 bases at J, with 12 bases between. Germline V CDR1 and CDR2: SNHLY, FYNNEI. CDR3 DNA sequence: TGTGCCAGCAGTCTCCCGGGACTGAGCACAGATACGCAGTATTTT. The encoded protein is CASSLPGLSTDTQYF.

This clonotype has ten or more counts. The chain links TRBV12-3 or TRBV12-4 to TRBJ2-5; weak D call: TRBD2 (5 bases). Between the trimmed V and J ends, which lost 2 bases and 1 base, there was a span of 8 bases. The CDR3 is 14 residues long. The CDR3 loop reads CASSLIRGQETQYF. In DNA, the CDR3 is TGTGCCAGCAGTTTAATCCGGGGCCAAGAGACCCAGTACTTC.

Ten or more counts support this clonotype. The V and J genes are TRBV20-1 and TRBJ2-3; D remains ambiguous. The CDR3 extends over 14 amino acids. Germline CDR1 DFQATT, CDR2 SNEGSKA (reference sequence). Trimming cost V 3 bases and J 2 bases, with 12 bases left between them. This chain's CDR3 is CSASLASYTDTQYF. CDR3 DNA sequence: TGCAGTGCTAGTCTTGCTAGTTACACAGATACGCAGTATTTT.

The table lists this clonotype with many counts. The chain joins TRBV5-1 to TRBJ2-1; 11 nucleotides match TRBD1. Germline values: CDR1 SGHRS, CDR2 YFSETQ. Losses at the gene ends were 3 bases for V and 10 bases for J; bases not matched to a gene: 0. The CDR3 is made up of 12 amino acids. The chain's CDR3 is CASSWTGGEQFF. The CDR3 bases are TGCGCCAGCAGCTGGACAGGGGGCGAGCAGTTCTTC.

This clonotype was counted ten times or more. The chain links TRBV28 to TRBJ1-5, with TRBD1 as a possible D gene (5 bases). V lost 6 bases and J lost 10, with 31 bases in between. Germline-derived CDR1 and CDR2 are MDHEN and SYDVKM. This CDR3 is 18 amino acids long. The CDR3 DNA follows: TGTGCCAGCAGCCCAGGGAGATCCGGATTGTACCTGACAAACCCCCAGCATTTT. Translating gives CASSPGRSGLYLTNPQHF.

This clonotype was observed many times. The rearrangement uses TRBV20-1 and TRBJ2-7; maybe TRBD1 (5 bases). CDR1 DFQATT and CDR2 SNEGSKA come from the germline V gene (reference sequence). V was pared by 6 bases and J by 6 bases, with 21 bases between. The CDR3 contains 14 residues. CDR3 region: CSARRLTDEIEQYF. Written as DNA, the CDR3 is TGCAGTGCGAGACGACTGACAGATGAAATCGAGCAGTACTTC.

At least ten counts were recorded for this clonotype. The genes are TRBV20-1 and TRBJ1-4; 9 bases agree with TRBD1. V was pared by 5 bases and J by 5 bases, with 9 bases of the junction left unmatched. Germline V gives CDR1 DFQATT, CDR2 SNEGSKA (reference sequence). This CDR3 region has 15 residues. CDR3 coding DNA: TGCAGTGCTCACCCTTGGGACAGGGACAATGAAAAACTGTTTTTT. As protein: CSAHPWDRDNEKLFF.

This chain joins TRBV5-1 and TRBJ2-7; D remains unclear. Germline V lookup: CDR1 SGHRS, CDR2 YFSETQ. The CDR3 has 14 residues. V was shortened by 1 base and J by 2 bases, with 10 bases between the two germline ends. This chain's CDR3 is CASSLSHTTYEQYF. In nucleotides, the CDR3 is TGCGCCAGCAGCTTGTCCCACACAACCTACGAGCAGTACTTC.

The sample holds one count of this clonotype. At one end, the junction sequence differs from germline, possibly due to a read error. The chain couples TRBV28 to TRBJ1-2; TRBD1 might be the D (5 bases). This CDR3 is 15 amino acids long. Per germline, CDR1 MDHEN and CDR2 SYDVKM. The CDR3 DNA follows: TGTGCCAGCAGTTTACCCGACAGCATTAACTATGGCTGCACCTTT. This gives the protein CASSLPDSINYGCTF.

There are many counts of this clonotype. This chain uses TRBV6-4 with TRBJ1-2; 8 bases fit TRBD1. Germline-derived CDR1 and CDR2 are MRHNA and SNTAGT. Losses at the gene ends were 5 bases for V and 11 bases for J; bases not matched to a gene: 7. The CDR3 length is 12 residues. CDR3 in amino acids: CASSTRTGRYTF. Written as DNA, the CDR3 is TGTGCCAGCAGTACCAGGACAGGGAGGTACACCTTC.

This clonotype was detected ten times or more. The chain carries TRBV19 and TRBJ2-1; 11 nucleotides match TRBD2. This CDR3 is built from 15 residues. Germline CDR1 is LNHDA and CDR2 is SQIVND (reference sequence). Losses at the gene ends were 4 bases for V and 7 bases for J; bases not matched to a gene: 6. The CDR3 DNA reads TGTGCCAGTAGTAATCTAGCGGGAGGATTGAATGAGCAGTTCTTC. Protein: CASSNLAGGLNEQFF. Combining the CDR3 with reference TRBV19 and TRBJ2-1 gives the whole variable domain DGGITQSPKYLFRKEGQNVTLSCEQNLNHDAMYWYRQDPGQGLRLIYYSQIVNDFQKGDIAEGYSVSREKKESFPLTVTSAQKNPTAFYLCASSNLAGGLNEQFFGPGTRLTVL.

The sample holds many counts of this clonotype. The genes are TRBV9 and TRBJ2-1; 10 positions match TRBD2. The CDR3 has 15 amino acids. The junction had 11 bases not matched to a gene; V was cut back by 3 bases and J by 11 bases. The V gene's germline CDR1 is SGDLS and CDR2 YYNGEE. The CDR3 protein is CASSGFSGGPPQQFF. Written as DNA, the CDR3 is TGTGCCAGCAGCGGTTTTAGCGGGGGGCCCCCCCAGCAGTTCTTC.

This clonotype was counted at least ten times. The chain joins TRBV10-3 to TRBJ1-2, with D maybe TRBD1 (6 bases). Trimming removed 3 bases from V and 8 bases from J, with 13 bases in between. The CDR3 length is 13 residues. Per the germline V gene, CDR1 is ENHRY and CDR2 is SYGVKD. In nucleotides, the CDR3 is TGTGCCATCAGTGAACAACAGGGAGGCGGCTACACCTTC. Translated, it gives CAISEQQGGGYTF.